These T cell receptor beta chains were read from a single sample in a study of cytomegalovirus exposure and HLA in healthy donors. This table comes from immunoSEQ multiplex PCR, and its TCRdb copy is limited to in-frame clones, with some not included. The table lists about 170,000 clones, 95% to 97% of them singletons. The sample was PBMCs. The receptors were sampled from a young woman in good health and CMV-seronegative. The CDR3 runs from the conserved cysteine through the conserved F or W. D genes are given only for firm matches.

v_gene: TRBV18
d_gene: TRBD2
j_gene: TRBJ2-1
CDR3nt: TGTGCCAGCTCACCCTGGACTAGCGACTACAATGAGCAGTTCTTC
CDR3aa: CASSPWTSDYNEQFF

v_gene: TRBV18
d_gene: -
j_gene: TRBJ2-3
CDR3nt: TGTGCCAGCTCACCGACTGCTACAGATACGCAGTATTTT
CDR3aa: CASSPTATDTQYF

v_gene: TRBV5-4
d_gene: -
j_gene: TRBJ2-7
CDR3nt: TGTGCCAGCAGCTTGGACCAGGTCGGCGAGCAGTACTTC
CDR3aa: CASSLDQVGEQYF

v_gene: TRBV10-1
d_gene: -
j_gene: TRBJ1-2
CDR3nt: TGCGCCAGCAGTGAACGGGAGTGGCACTATGGCTACACCTTC
CDR3aa: CASSEREWHYGYTF

v_gene: TRBV4-3
d_gene: TRBD2
j_gene: TRBJ2-1
CDR3nt: TGCGCCAGCAGCCAAGGGGGGGGGTATGAGCAGTTCTTC
CDR3aa: CASSQGGGYEQFF

v_gene: TRBV11-2
d_gene: -
j_gene: TRBJ2-3
CDR3nt: TGTGCCAGCAGCTCCCCAGAGCGGAGGCTGAGCACAGATACGCAGTATTTT
CDR3aa: CASSSPERRLSTDTQYF

v_gene: TRBV11-3
d_gene: TRBD2
j_gene: TRBJ2-2
CDR3nt: TGTGCCAGCAGCTTACCCTCCGGACTAGCAGGCACCGGGGAGCTGTTTTTT
CDR3aa: CASSLPSGLAGTGELFF

v_gene: TRBV5-1
d_gene: TRBD1
j_gene: TRBJ1-4
CDR3nt: TGCGCCAGCAGCTTGGGACAGGGTAATGAAAAACTGTTTTTT
CDR3aa: CASSLGQGNEKLFF

v_gene: TRBV7-8
d_gene: TRBD1
j_gene: TRBJ1-5
CDR3nt: TGTGCCAGCAGCCGGGACAGGAGCAATCAGCCCCAGCATTTT
CDR3aa: CASSRDRSNQPQHF

v_gene: TRBV9
d_gene: -
j_gene: TRBJ2-6
CDR3nt: TGTGCCAGCAGCCTGACAGGTTCTGGGGCCAACGTCCTGACTTTC
CDR3aa: CASSLTGSGANVLTF

v_gene: TRBV7-9
d_gene: TRBD2
j_gene: TRBJ2-1
CDR3nt: TGTGCCAGCAGCTTCTCTGGGGGGGGAGGCAGTGAGCAGTTCTTC
CDR3aa: CASSFSGGGGSEQFF

v_gene: TRBV19
d_gene: TRBD2
j_gene: TRBJ2-7
CDR3nt: TGTGCCAGTAGCAATCCTAGCGGGGGTATCTACGAGCAGTACTTC
CDR3aa: CASSNPSGGIYEQYF

v_gene: TRBV6-5
d_gene: TRBD1
j_gene: TRBJ1-5
CDR3nt: TGTGCCAGCAGGACCGGGACAGGGCATCATCAGCCCCAGCATTTT
CDR3aa: CASRTGTGHHQPQHF